The 10 T cell receptor beta chains below were found in one sample sequenced in a study of T-cell memory formation after mild COVID-19. From the 5' RACE reads, TCRdb called clonotypes with MiXCR, one entry per CDR3 protein. The profile covers under 600,000 distinct CDR3 sequences, with roughly 22% appearing a single time and approximately 8.4% taken by the ten largest. The sample comprised PBMCs or a T cell subset sorted from them (not recorded which). Receptor source: an adult woman who had mild COVID-19 (a few samples of this study predate the infection). Cell type and time point are not known.

This clonotype was seen a few times. This chain joins TRBV20-1 and TRBJ1-6; TRBD1 matches at 9 bases. This CDR3 spans 15 amino acids. Germline V gene lookup returns CDR1 DFQATT and CDR2 SNEGSKA (reference sequence). V shed 5 bases, J shed 0 bases, and the junction held 2 bases outside the gene matches. For the CDR3, the DNA is TGCAGTGCTGGGGACAGGGACTCCTATAATTCACCCCTCCACTTT. This sequence encodes CSAGDRDSYNSPLHF.

This clonotype turned up a few times. The chain is built from TRBV10-3 and TRBJ2-1; no reliable D call. V gave up 7 bases and J gave up 5 bases, with 9 bases separating them. Germline-derived CDR1 and CDR2 are ENHRY and SYGVKD. This CDR3 has 12 amino acids. The CDR3 bases are TGTGCCATCAAGGACGTCGACAATGAGCAGTTCTTC. This encodes CAIKDVDNEQFF.

CDR3 sequence reads: CASSVDGVAKNIQYF. CDR3 DNA sequence: TGTGCCAGCAGTGTCGACGGGGTAGCCAAAAACATTCAGTACTTC. This rearrangement joins TRBV6-2 or TRBV6-3 to TRBJ2-4, with D perhaps matching TRBD2 (5 bases). The germline V and J ends were trimmed by 5 bases and 0 bases, with 11 bases remaining between them. This CDR3 has 15 amino acids. In germline, CDR1 is MNHEY, CDR2 SVGEGT.

This clonotype has more than one count but fewer than ten. The V gene is TRBV6-2 or TRBV6-3, the J gene TRBJ2-7, with 10 bases matching TRBD2. With V trimmed by 5 bases and J by 2 bases, 9 bases remained unmatched. Germline CDR1 and CDR2: MNHEY and SVGEGT. The CDR3 is 16 amino acids. The DNA of the CDR3 is TGTGCCAGCAGTCCTAGCGGGAGCCCCGGGACCTACGAGCAGTACTTC. It translates to CASSPSGSPGTYEQYF.

The chain uses TRBV7-9 and TRBJ2-3; 7 bases fit TRBD2. The CDR3 covers 16 residues. The trim removed 4 bases at V and 0 bases at J, leaving 7 bases unmatched. Looked up from germline, CDR1 is SEHNR and CDR2 is FQNEAQ (reference sequence). The CDR3 DNA follows: TGTGCCAGCAGCTACAGTCTAGCGGATAGCACAGATACGCAGTATTTT. Protein sequence: CASSYSLADSTDTQYF. The full variable domain, its missing parts supplied by reference TRBV7-9 and TRBJ2-3, is DTGVSQNPRHKITKRGQNVTFRCDPISEHNRLYWYRQTLGQGPEFLTYFQNEAQLEKSRLLSDRFSAERPKGSFSTLEIQRTEQGDSAMYLCASSYSLADSTDTQYFGPGTRLTVL.

This clonotype has just a few counts. V usage is TRBV11-2 and J usage is TRBJ1-5, with D perhaps matching TRBD1 (6 bases). V was trimmed by 5 bases and J by 7 bases, leaving 18 bases between them. Germline CDR1 and CDR2: SGHAT and FQNNGV. The CDR3 runs to 15 residues. This CDR3 is CASSLSLGGRQPQHF. In nucleotides, the CDR3 is TGTGCCAGCAGCCTCTCCTTGGGGGGCAGACAGCCCCAGCATTTT.

This clonotype is a singleton in its sample. V gene TRBV11-3 combines with J gene TRBJ2-7, with D maybe TRBD2 (6 bases). The germline V gene has CDR1 SGHNT and CDR2 YENEEA. V lost 5 bases, J lost 4 bases, and 18 bases lay in between. CDR3 length equals 15 residues. The CDR3 region is CASSAHGRGRYEQYF. DNA of the CDR3: TGTGCCAGCAGCGCGCATGGGCGGGGTAGGTACGAGCAGTACTTC.

At least ten counts were recorded for this clonotype. The chain employs TRBV6-2 or TRBV6-3 and TRBJ2-3; 8 nucleotides align to TRBD2. Germline loops: CDR1 MNHEY, CDR2 SVGEGT. The CDR3 length is 14 residues. V shed 6 bases and J 4 bases; nucleotides not matched to a gene: 6. The CDR3 is CASRHTSGSDTQYF. CDR3 nucleotide sequence: TGTGCCAGCAGACACACTAGCGGATCAGATACGCAGTATTTT.

The chain has TRBV3-1 and TRBJ1-2, with D uncertain. The germline gives CDR1 LGHDT, CDR2 YNNKEL (reference sequence). Trimming removed 0 bases at V and 2 bases at J, with 7 bases between. The CDR3 is made up of 14 amino acids. This CDR3 is CASSQDVENYGYTF. CDR3 coding DNA: TGTGCCAGCAGCCAAGATGTGGAAAACTATGGCTACACCTTC.

The chain has TRBV12-3 or TRBV12-4 and TRBJ2-1; D remains unclear. The CDR3 covers 15 residues. V was shortened by 6 bases and J by 2 bases, with 14 bases between the two germline ends. The CDR3 coding sequence is TGTGCCAGCAGGCCCGAGTTGGCGGCCTACAATGAGCAGTTCTTC. Translated: CASRPELAAYNEQFF.